The 18 T cell receptor beta chains in this list originate from one sample, sequenced in a study of siplizumab effects on memory and regulatory T cells (dated by TCRdb to about 2019). The library relied on the immunoSEQ multiplex PCR assay. This is the immuneACCESS table as TCRdb keeps it, with only in-frame sequences that have V and J called. A part of the clones is gone; compared with another copy, unresolved V genes explain less than half, and the rest is unexplained. A total of some 100,000 clones appear in this sample, approximately 91% of them only once. Clones ranked in the top ten supply roughly 2.6% of the sample. The sample taken for sequencing was CD4+ T cells sorted from blood. The receptors stem from a human donor in good health. Some clones in this sample may be carry-over from other donors' samples.

The chain carries TRBV2 and TRBJ2-7; no firm D call. Trimming left V 7 bases short and J 4 bases short, with 8 bases between. Per the germline V gene, CDR1 is SNHLY and CDR2 is FYNNEI. The CDR3 contains 11 residues. This CDR3 is CASTSMYEQYF. The CDR3 DNA is TGTGCCAGCACATCGATGTACGAGCAGTACTTC.

V usage is TRBV5-5 and J usage is TRBJ2-7; 7 bases align to TRBD1. Germline V gives CDR1 SGHKS, CDR2 YYEKEE (reference sequence). Trimming cost V 4 bases and J 3 bases; bases outside gene matches: 7. CDR3 length: 14 amino acids. The DNA of the CDR3 is TGTGCCAGCAGCAAACCGGGACAGATCTACGAGCAGTACTTC. As protein: CASSKPGQIYEQYF.

The rearrangement links TRBV29-1 to TRBJ2-3; no clear D. V was trimmed by 6 bases and J by 2 bases, leaving 9 bases between them. Germline V CDR1 and CDR2: SQVTM, ANQGSEA. The CDR3 length is 12 residues. CDR3 region: CSVDDLTDTQYF. DNA of the CDR3: TGCAGCGTGGACGACCTCACAGATACGCAGTATTTT.

The chain has TRBV7-2 and TRBJ2-5; D is unclear. The CDR3 covers 16 residues. Trimming stripped 4 bases from V and 5 bases from J, with 20 bases between. Looked up from germline, CDR1 is SGHTA and CDR2 is FQGNSA. Here the CDR3 reads CASSSTWSYSLETQYF. In nucleotides, the CDR3 is TGTGCCAGCAGCTCTACCTGGAGTTACTCTTTGGAGACCCAGTACTTC.

The chain combines TRBV30 with TRBJ2-7; D ambiguous. The germline gives CDR1 GTSNPN, CDR2 SVGIG (reference sequence). This CDR3 is 13 amino acids long. Between the trimmed V and J ends, which lost 1 base and 4 bases, there was a span of 11 bases. Written as DNA, the CDR3 is TGTGCCTGGAGTGAACCTCCCATATACGAGCAGTACTTC. It yields the protein CAWSEPPIYEQYF.

The chain joins TRBV5-5 to TRBJ2-3; D not certain. CDR3 length: 16 amino acids. Trimming took 2 bases from V and 0 from J, leaving 13 bases between them. Germline CDR1 is SGHKS and CDR2 is YYEKEE (reference sequence). This chain's CDR3 is CASSFLVETSTDTQYF. CDR3 in DNA: TGTGCCAGCAGCTTTTTAGTGGAAACTAGCACAGATACGCAGTATTTT.

The V call is TRBV7-9, the J call TRBJ2-3; D not resolved. V was shortened by 1 base and J by 1 base, with 9 bases between the two germline ends. CDR3 size: 15 residues. CDR1 and CDR2 from the germline V gene are SEHNR and FQNEAQ (reference sequence). CDR3: CASSLVLTGTDTQYF. CDR3 DNA sequence: TGTGCCAGCAGCTTAGTATTAACTGGCACAGATACGCAGTATTTT.

The rearrangement links TRBV7-9 to TRBJ1-1, with D perhaps matching TRBD1 (6 bases). Trimming took 3 bases from V and 5 from J, leaving 16 bases between them. This CDR3 has 15 residues. Germline values: CDR1 SEHNR, CDR2 FQNEAQ (reference sequence). The CDR3 DNA is TGTGCCAGCAGCTTGGGGGGCGGGGATGGTACTGAAGCTTTCTTT. Its translation is CASSLGGGDGTEAFF.

This chain uses TRBV5-8 with TRBJ2-3, with 7 bases lining up with TRBD1. The CDR3 extends over 15 amino acids. Germline CDR1 is SGHTS and CDR2 is YDEGEE. Unmatched junction bases numbered 7, after V lost 4 bases and J lost 2 bases. DNA of the CDR3: TGTGCCAGCAGCCTGACAGGGATCTCCACAGATACGCAGTATTTT. Protein: CASSLTGISTDTQYF.

This sequence joins TRBV7-9 and TRBJ1-1, with TRBD1 matching over 12 bases. This CDR3 region has 13 residues. V lost 5 bases and J lost 10; bases outside the gene matches: 5. CDR1 is SEHNR and CDR2 is FQNEAQ in the germline V gene (reference sequence). The CDR3 nucleotides read TGTGCCAGCAGCCAGGGACAGGGGGCTCTAGCTTTCTTT. Translation gives CASSQGQGALAFF.

The gene calls are TRBV28 and TRBJ2-5, with 16 bases fitting TRBD2. The ends lost 5 bases at V and 2 bases at J; junction bases unmatched: 5. This CDR3 comprises 17 residues. From germline, CDR1 is MDHEN and CDR2 SYDVKM. The DNA for the CDR3 is TGTGCCAGCAGTCCCGGGACTAGCGGGAGGGGACAAGAGACCCAGTACTTC. Protein product: CASSPGTSGRGQETQYF.

This clone was seen a single time. The rearrangement uses TRBV11-3 and TRBJ2-3; 7 nucleotides agree with TRBD1. The CDR3 extends over 16 amino acids. Germline V gives CDR1 SGHNT, CDR2 YENEEA. V shed 5 bases and J 2 bases; nucleotides not matched to a gene: 10. CDR3 loop: CASSGRGTAFTDTQYF. CDR3 DNA: TGTGCCAGCAGCGGGAGAGGGACAGCATTCACAGATACGCAGTATTTT.

The chain is built from TRBV7-6 and TRBJ2-5, with 7 bases aligning to TRBD1. In germline, CDR1 is SGHVS, CDR2 FNYEAQ. The trim removed 3 bases at V and 4 bases at J, leaving 5 bases unmatched. The CDR3 runs 14 residues. The CDR3 sequence is CASSFTGTAETQYF. The CDR3 DNA reads as TGTGCCAGCAGCTTCACCGGGACAGCAGAGACCCAGTACTTC.

In this sample, this clone turned up once. V gene TRBV6-1 combines with J gene TRBJ1-1, with 8 bases aligning to TRBD1. The V segment lost 3 bases and the J segment 3 bases; nucleotides outside the gene matches: 3. Germline CDR1 MNHNS, CDR2 SASEGT. The CDR3 runs 14 residues. The CDR3 DNA is TGTGCCAGCAGTGAGGGACAGGAGGACACTGAAGCTTTCTTT. Translation gives CASSEGQEDTEAFF.

This chain joins TRBV30 and TRBJ2-3, with D possibly TRBD1 on 5 matching bases. Trimming pared 2 bases from V and 1 base from J, leaving 10 bases between. The germline V gene encodes CDR1 GTSNPN and CDR2 SVGIG (reference sequence). This CDR3 has 14 residues. Here the CDR3 DNA reads TGTGCCTGGAGTATTGGGGCCGGCACAGATACGCAGTATTTT. Encoded protein: CAWSIGAGTDTQYF.

J is TRBJ1-5 and V is TRBV6-4; no definite D call. There are 12 residues in the CDR3. The V gene lost 6 bases and the J gene lost 7 bases, with 10 bases spanning the gap. Germline values: CDR1 MRHNA, CDR2 SNTAGT. CDR3 amino acids: CASRVEQQPQHF. The DNA for the CDR3 is TGTGCCAGCAGGGTAGAACAGCAGCCCCAGCATTTT.

The chain is built from TRBV19 and TRBJ2-1; D may correspond to TRBD1 or TRBD2 (5 bases each). CDR3 length: 14 residues. V lost 6 bases to trimming and J lost 5 bases, with 14 bases between them. The germline V gene has CDR1 LNHDA and CDR2 SQIVND (reference sequence). CDR3 in amino acids: CASSWARDDNEQFF. The DNA of the CDR3 is TGTGCCAGTAGCTGGGCCAGGGACGACAATGAGCAGTTCTTC.

The rearrangement joins TRBV28 to TRBJ1-1; D is possibly TRBD1 (6 bases). The V gene's germline CDR1 is MDHEN and CDR2 SYDVKM. The CDR3 loop spans 14 amino acids. V was trimmed by 7 bases and J by 1 base, leaving 13 bases between them. As DNA, the CDR3 is TGTGCCAGCACCCTAGACAGGCCGAACACTGAAGCTTTCTTT. It specifies CASTLDRPNTEAFF. Full variable domain (remainder filled in from reference TRBV28 and TRBJ1-1): DVKVTQSSRYLVKRTGEKVFLECVQDMDHENMFWYRQDPGLGLRLIYFSYDVKMKEKGDIPEGYSVSREKKERFSLILESASTNQTSMYLCASTLDRPNTEAFFGQGTRLTVV.